The clone carrying this TCR beta chain showed up just a few times. Its antigen is currently unknown. Production of TCR cDNA was by 5'RACE template switching, which also added a universal primer site and UMIs. MiXCR, run by TCRdb on the 5' RACE reads, gives a single entry per CDR3 protein. The data contain approximately 130,000 distinct CDR3 sequences, roughly 15% of them singletons. The sample comes from a study of T cells after yellow fever vaccination. Broader study findings: Abundant contaminating clonotypes from the bulk population could appear in FACS-sorted repertoires. A faster peak, day 5 versus 15, was reached by the weaker secondary response. Overlap between CD4 and CD8 compartments was detected for a small share of clonotypes.

V dropped 6 bases and J dropped 4 bases, with 15 bases sitting between them. The germline V gene encodes CDR1 KGHSH and CDR2 LQKENI. The CDR3 loop spans 14 amino acids. Sequencing was performed on CD8+ T cells sorted from PBMCs, taken 5 days after the yellow fever booster vaccination. This clonotype was sampled from a man aged 18 to 30 who received the YFV17D yellow fever vaccine. The rearrangement joins TRBV18 to TRBJ1-2, with D perhaps matching TRBD1 (5 bases). The CDR3 protein is CASSGLRGGYGYTF. For the CDR3, the DNA is TGTGCCAGCTCCGGACTACGGGGGGGCTATGGCTACACCTTC.